This T cell receptor beta chain was found in a study of beta chain features in type 1 diabetes. Study-level information: Sorted cells numbering under 110 million were examined across all samples.

V lost 0 bases to trimming and J lost 2 bases, with 10 bases between them. The length of the CDR3 is 15 residues. Germline loops: CDR1 LGHNA, CDR2 YSLEER. On average, the one heparinised blood draw given by each donor was around 110 mL. Isolation of CD4+ naive, central memory, regulatory and stem cell-like memory cells was achieved by sorting via CD45RO/CCR7/CD25/CD127/CD95/CD27. Whole-study results and caveats: A cDNA-based sequencing approach could over-represent cells with high TCR expression.

This clone was counted between two and nine times. The target antigen is unknown. The study reverse transcribed the entire isolated RNA, so it sequenced expressed TCRB transcripts. The data were produced by immunoSEQ multiplex PCR, yet TCRdb's version contains in-frame clones alone and is incomplete. This table holds hundreds of thousands of clones, around 15% found once. The TCR was taken from a man aged 25 to 40 in good health. What was sequenced was central memory CD4+ T cells from blood. The rearrangement links TRBV4-3 to TRBJ2-5; tentative D call: TRBD2 (7 bases). The CDR3 nucleotides read TGCGCCAGCAGCCAAGATCGGGGGGCGCAAGAGACCCAGTACTTC. It translates to CASSQDRGAQETQYF.